The rows below give T cell receptor beta chains drawn from one sample of a study of OX40 agonist ivuxolimab in advanced cancers. Using immunoSEQ multiplex PCR, the repertoire was profiled, and TCRdb retains in-frame clones only, with some absent. This sample has fewer than 50,000 clones; roughly 86% occur once, and the top ten carry roughly 18%. The specimen was CD4+ or CD8+ T cells sorted from blood, collected in a trial of the OX40 agonist ivuxolimab. The receptors come from an adult with an advanced solid tumor such as melanoma, head and neck, liver or kidney cancer. CDR3s include the opening cysteine and the closing phenylalanine or tryptophan. The D gene is left open where the match is weak. Not all rows give a size; the values are once, few, many and, for expanded clones, a class.

>.|TRBV4-1|.|TRBJ2-1
TGCGCCAGCAGCCAGACCCGGACGGACAATGAGCAGTTCTTC
CASSQTRTDNEQFF
>.|TRBV27|TRBD1|TRBJ2-1
TGTGCCAGCAGCCCCGGACAGGGGGCTGGGAATGAGCAGTTCTTC
CASSPGQGAGNEQFF
>.|TRBV28|TRBD2|TRBJ2-2
TGTGCCAGCAGTCCCCGACTAGCGGGGAACACCGGGGAGCTGTTTTTT
CASSPRLAGNTGELFF
>once|TRBV7-2|.|TRBJ2-7
TGTGCCAGCAGCCATGACTACGAGCAGTACTTC
CASSHDYEQYF
>.|TRBV7-9|TRBD1|TRBJ1-4
TGTGCCAGCAGCTCCCCGGGACAGGGGAATGAAAAACTGTTTTTT
CASSSPGQGNEKLFF
>.|TRBV2|.|TRBJ1-1
TGTGCCAGCACAGAGGAAGGGCACACTGAAGCTTTCTTT
CASTEEGHTEAFF
>few|TRBV9|TRBD1|TRBJ1-3
TGTGCCAGCAGCGTATGGGACAGGGCCCGCTCTGGAAACACCATATATTTT
CASSVWDRARSGNTIYF
>.|TRBV4-1|TRBD1|TRBJ2-7
TGCGCCAGCAGCCGAGGACAGGGGAGCTCCTACGAGCAGTACTTC
CASSRGQGSSYEQYF
>.|TRBV5-6|.|TRBJ2-2
TGTGCCAGCAGGCGGGACACCGGGGAGCTGTTTTTT
CASRRDTGELFF
>.|TRBV5-5|TRBD2|TRBJ2-2
TGTGCCAGCAGCTTGACGACTAGCGGGGGTGACAACACCGGGGAGCTGTTTTTT
CASSLTTSGGDNTGELFF
>.|TRBV19|.|TRBJ1-1
TGTGCCAGTAGTGAGGTGAACACTGAAGCTTTCTTT
CASSEVNTEAFF
>.|TRBV9|.|TRBJ2-5
TGTGCCAGCAGCGTAGGGGGACCAGTGGAGACCCAGTACTTC
CASSVGGPVETQYF
>.|TRBV4-1|TRBD1|TRBJ1-1
TGCGCCAGCAGCCAAAGAACGACAGGGGGGGAAGCTTTCTTT
CASSQRTTGGEAFF
>.|TRBV15|TRBD1|TRBJ1-1
TGTGCCACCAGCTCTTCCAGGACAGGGGAAAACACTGAAGCTTTCTTT
CATSSSRTGENTEAFF
>.|TRBV4-3|TRBD1|TRBJ1-1
TGCGCCAGCAGCCTAGGGACAGGGAACACTGAAGCTTTCTTT
CASSLGTGNTEAFF
>few|TRBV27|.|TRBJ2-7
TGTGCCAGCAGTTTGGCCCAAAGGACAGCCGCTTACGAGCAGTACTTC
CASSLAQRTAAYEQYF
>.|TRBV10-3|TRBD1|TRBJ1-6
TGTGCCATCAGGGAGGACGCAGGGGGTAATTCACCCCTCCACTTT
CAIREDAGGNSPLHF
>.|TRBV4-1|.|TRBJ2-5
TGCGCCAGCAGCCAAGACCTTAGATCCCAGTACTTC
CASSQDLRSQYF
>.|TRBV9|TRBD2|TRBJ2-1
TGTGCCAGCAGCGCATCTAGGGGGAGCGGGGGTACTGGGAATGAGCAGTTCTTC
CASSASRGSGGTGNEQFF
>.|TRBV5-5|.|TRBJ2-2
TGTGCCAGCAGCCCCCCGGGGTCCGGGGAGCTGTTTTTT
CASSPPGSGELFF
>.|TRBV2|.|TRBJ2-7
TGTGCCACCATGCCCGTACAGGACGAGCAGTACTTC
CATMPVQDEQYF
>.|TRBV13|.|TRBJ1-1
TGTGCCAGCTTTCCTCGGGGATCTGAAGCTTTCTTT
CASFPRGSEAFF
>.|TRBV2|TRBD2|TRBJ2-3
TGTGCCAGCAGTGAGGGTAGCGGGGGGCCGGGTTTTCTAGATACGCAGTATTTT
CASSEGSGGPGFLDTQYF
>.|TRBV29-1|TRBD1|TRBJ1-4
TGCAGCGTGGGAGGGACAGCTAAATTTGAAAAACTGTTTTTT
CSVGGTAKFEKLFF
>.|TRBV14|TRBD1|TRBJ1-6
TGTGCCAGCAGCCCCGGGACAGCTAATAATTCACCCCTCCACTTT
CASSPGTANNSPLHF
>.|TRBV11-2|.|TRBJ2-2
TGTGCCAGCAGCTCGCCGACTAATCGAGCGAACACCGGGGAGCTGTTTTTT
CASSSPTNRANTGELFF
>.|TRBV19|.|TRBJ1-1
TGTGCCAGTAGTATAGACGGGGGGAACACTGAAGCTTTCTTT
CASSIDGGNTEAFF
>few|TRBV7-7|.|TRBJ2-2
TGTGCCAGCAGCTTACAGGGATCCACCGGGGAGCTGTTTTTT
CASSLQGSTGELFF
>.|TRBV5-4|.|TRBJ1-1
TGTGCCAGCAGCTTAGTGAGTGGATCAGAAGCCTTCTTT
CASSLVSGSEAFF
>.|TRBV28|.|TRBJ1-6
TGTGCCAGCAGTTTTCAACTCGCGGCTGTGGGCTCCTTT
CASSFQLAAVGSF
>.|TRBV6-5|.|TRBJ1-2
TGTGCCAGCAGAACAGGGACCAACTATGGCTACACCTTC
CASRTGTNYGYTF
>few|TRBV11-2|.|TRBJ2-2
TGTGCCAGCAGCTTAGTTCTGAACACCGGGGAGCTGTTTTTT
CASSLVLNTGELFF
>.|TRBV7-6|.|TRBJ2-5
TGTGCCAGCAGCTCGGGCAGGGAGACCCAGTACTTC
CASSSGRETQYF
>.|TRBV28|.|TRBJ1-1
TGTGCCAGCAGTTTGGTAGGGAACACTGAAGCTTTCTTT
CASSLVGNTEAFF
>.|TRBV9|TRBD1|TRBJ2-6
TGTGCCAGCAGCCATGGGGACAGGGGAGCTGGGGCCAACGTCCTGACTTTC
CASSHGDRGAGANVLTF
>.|TRBV4-2|.|TRBJ2-3
TGTGCCAGCAGCCAAGGAACGACCTTCACAGATACGCAGTATTTT
CASSQGTTFTDTQYF
>.|TRBV2|.|TRBJ1-5
TGTGCCAGCAGTGGAGAGGGGGGGAATCAGCCCCAGCATTTT
CASSGEGGNQPQHF
>once|TRBV4-3|.|TRBJ2-3
TGCGCCAGCAGCCCCTTAAATCAGGATTGGGATACGCAGTATTTT
CASSPLNQDWDTQYF
>once|TRBV6-5|.|TRBJ2-3
TGTGCCAGCAGATTCGGTATGGACTTCACAGATACGCAGTATTTT
CASRFGMDFTDTQYF
>.|TRBV4-2|TRBD1|TRBJ1-6
TGTGCCAGCAGCCACGGACAGGGGACCTTCCCCCTCCACTTT
CASSHGQGTFPLHF
>.|TRBV4-2|.|TRBJ1-1
TGTGCCAGCAGCCAAGGTTCCTACACTGAAGCTTTCTTT
CASSQGSYTEAFF
>.|TRBV4-2|TRBD1|TRBJ1-2
TGTGCCAGCAGCCCACCCGGGACAGGAGACTATGGCTACACCTTC
CASSPPGTGDYGYTF
>.|TRBV7-6|.|TRBJ1-2
TGTGCCAGCAGCGCAAGGCGAGGAACCCCTTATGGCTACACCTTC
CASSARRGTPYGYTF
>once|TRBV7-8|.|TRBJ2-7
TGTGCCAGCAGCCTAGTCGGCACCTACGAGCAGTACTTC
CASSLVGTYEQYF
>.|TRBV5-4|.|TRBJ1-1
TGTGCCAGCAGCCTTGTGGGGGCGGGAACTGAAGCTTTCTTT
CASSLVGAGTEAFF
>once|TRBV29-1|TRBD2|TRBJ2-1
TGCAGCCCCTCGGGGGGGGCAAACAATGAGCAGTTCTTC
CSPSGGANNEQFF
>.|TRBV5-4|.|TRBJ1-4
TGTGCCAGCAGCTTGAGAGGGGGACCCTATGAAAAACTGTTTTTT
CASSLRGGPYEKLFF
>.|TRBV29-1|.|TRBJ2-1
TGCAGCGTTGTGGAGGGCACGTGGGGCAATGAGCAGTTCTTC
CSVVEGTWGNEQFF
>.|TRBV4-1|.|TRBJ2-1
TGCGCCAGCAGCCAAGACAGGGGGGCCGGTGAGCAGTTCTTC
CASSQDRGAGEQFF
>.|TRBV7-3|.|TRBJ1-6
TGTGCCAGCAGCTTAACGTTCAGGGGCCCGGATTCACCCCTCCACTTT
CASSLTFRGPDSPLHF
>.|TRBV7-9|.|TRBJ1-6
TGTGCCAGCAGCTTAGTGCAGGGCCAACACCTCCACTTT
CASSLVQGQHLHF
>.|TRBV9|.|TRBJ2-3
TGTGCCAGCAGCGTAGCTGGCAGAGTAGATACGCAGTATTTT
CASSVAGRVDTQYF
>.|TRBV27|.|TRBJ2-3
TGTGCCAGCAGTTGGAAAGGGGTGGGATTAGATACGCAGTATTTT
CASSWKGVGLDTQYF
>.|TRBV7-5|.|TRBJ2-1
TGTGCCAGAAGCTTAGGGTCAGGGACTGACAATGAGCAGTTCTTC
CARSLGSGTDNEQFF
>.|TRBV4-1|.|TRBJ1-6
TGCGCCAGCAGCCTGAGGACAGATATCTATAATTCACCCCTCCACTTT
CASSLRTDIYNSPLHF
>.|TRBV7-3|.|TRBJ1-1
TGTGCCAGCAGCTTAGGGACCGCAGAAGCTTTCTTT
CASSLGTAEAFF
>.|TRBV28|TRBD1|TRBJ2-5
TGTGCCAGCAGTTGGCTATCCGGGACAGCAGAAGAGACCCAGTACTTC
CASSWLSGTAEETQYF